This T cell receptor beta chain was sequenced in a study of Ad26.COV2.S vaccination and SARS-CoV-2 variants. Overall study: Ad26.COV2.S was injected intramuscularly once or twice, 56 days apart.

Broader study findings: Spike-specific responses of CD8+ and CD4+ T cells were reported to display substantial breadth after vaccination.

The germline gives CDR1 SGHAT, CDR2 FQNNGV. The CDR3 contains 20 residues. V lost 0 bases and J lost 0, with 21 bases in between. Sequencing used immunoSEQ multiplex PCR; TCRdb keeps in-frame clones, though not all of them. The sample lists around 250,000 clones; around 90% were seen once. In the case of this clone: Its target is not known.

Treatment meaning: some 19 received Ad26.COV2.S at low or high dose, single or two shots; a few received placebo; per-sample allocation not given. Sampling took place 63 days after the first vaccine or placebo injection. This vaccine is an Ad26 vector that expresses the Wuhan-strain SARS-CoV-2 spike. Specimen: peripheral blood, collected in a trial of Ad26.COV2.S vaccine versus placebo. This chain connects TRBV11-2 to TRBJ2-4; maybe TRBD1 (6 bases). This sequence was found in a person between 18 and 60 years old who received the Ad26.COV2.S COVID-19 vaccine or a placebo. CDR3 bases: TGTGCCAGCAGCTTAGAGTCAGGGGTAGGGGATTCTTTAGCCAAAAACATTCAGTACTTC. Translation: CASSLESGVGDSLAKNIQYF.